The T cell receptor beta chain under discussion was sequenced for a study of cytomegalovirus exposure and HLA in healthy donors. PCR amplification relied on 60 Vbeta primers (plus 13 Jbeta primers). The table came from immunoSEQ multiplex PCR; TCRdb's copy has only in-frame clones and leaves some out. The table has more than 95,000 clones, around 75% seen once. V lost 3 bases to trimming and J lost 3 bases; unmatched junction nucleotides: 10. Per the germline V gene, CDR1 is LNHDA and CDR2 is SQIVND (reference sequence). The CDR3 is 17 residues long. Sequenced input: PBMCs. This receptor was taken from a man in his 60s in good health and CMV-seropositive. The rearrangement uses TRBV19 and TRBJ2-3; 9 bases align to TRBD2. The CDR3 DNA reads TGTGCCAGTAGTATTCGAGGGCTAGCGGGGACAACAGATACGCAGTATTTT. Encoded protein: CASSIRGLAGTTDTQYF.